This T cell receptor beta chain was observed in a study of cytomegalovirus exposure and HLA in healthy donors. Vbeta (60) and Jbeta (13) primers were used in the PCR. Sequenced by immunoSEQ multiplex PCR; TCRdb stores in-frame clones only, minus some. This sample has roughly 220,000 clones, with approximately 70% found just once. The source is a man aged 40-49 years in good health and CMV-seropositive. What was sequenced was PBMCs.

The CDR3 here is CASSLPGQGSYNSPLHF. In DNA form, the CDR3 reads TGTGCCAGCAGCCTCCCGGGACAGGGGTCCTATAATTCACCCCTCCACTTT. The chain uses TRBV7-8 and TRBJ1-6; 10 bases fit TRBD1. The CDR3 runs to 17 residues. The germline CDR1 and CDR2 sequences are SGHVS and FQNEAQ. Trimming at V came to 5 bases and at J to 1 base, leaving 5 bases not matched to a gene.